This TCR beta chain was retrieved from a study of T cell repertoires in cytomegalovirus infection. Background on the study: Recently identified HLA-C-restricted CMV epitopes and well-studied HLA-B-restricted CMV epitopes were used by the study.

This clonotype occurred a few times. What it recognizes is unknown. TCRdb fed the reads into MiXCR, producing one record per CDR3 protein. The sample yields around 770,000 distinct CDR3 sequences, just under 30% seen once. The sequence derives from a human donor in good health (CMV status not recorded). Some clones in this sample may be carry-over from other donors' samples. Source: cultured CD8+ T cells from PBMCs, taken from culture after CMV antigen stimulation.

CDR3 in amino acids: CASSPGFNEQFF. In nucleotides, the CDR3 is TGTGCCAGCAGTCCAGGGTTCAATGAGCAGTTCTTC. The chain carries TRBV5-6 and TRBJ2-1; weak D call: TRBD1 (5 bases). This CDR3 is 12 amino acids long. Per the germline V gene, CDR1 is SGHDT and CDR2 is YYEEEE. Between the trimmed V and J ends, which lost 5 bases and 6 bases, there was a span of 9 bases.